This TCR beta chain emerged from a study of graft-versus-host responses after intestinal transplantation. About the research overall: Transplant recipients had multivisceral, liver-intestinal, or isolated intestinal grafts. Tacrolimus and steroids were given for about 3 years to all recipients after anti-thymocyte globulin induction.

The germline V gene has CDR1 GTSNPN and CDR2 SVGIG (reference sequence). This CDR3 contains 11 residues. V was shortened by 2 bases and J by 8 bases, with 7 bases between the two germline ends. Libraries were prepared by immunoSEQ multiplex PCR; TCRdb keeps only in-frame clonotypes and omits some of them. This sample yields roughly 120,000 clones, of which over 85% are seen a single time; roughly 0.24% belongs to the top ten. A word on this clone: Antigen unknown.

General study points: Recipient marrow showed GvH clones, some seen first in ileum or blood. Individuals carrying graft-donor T cell macrochimerism showed high graft-versus-host to host-versus-graft clonal ratios in allografts.

The source was unstimulated CD4+ T cells sorted from spleen or lymph node cells, collected before transplant. The rearrangement joins TRBV30 to TRBJ2-1; D remains ambiguous. The sequence came from a human donor who was the organ donor for an intestinal transplant. Written as DNA, the CDR3 is TGTGCCTGGAGTCTAGGACATGAGCAGTTCTTC. It translates to CAWSLGHEQFF.